These 2 T cell receptor beta chains were all obtained from the same sample, sequenced in a study of T cells in Graves' hyperthyroidism and ophthalmopathy. TCR beta CDR3 sequences were amplified from RNA transcripts. During a first-round RT-PCR of the TCR CDR3, the HTBI primer set was used. MiXCR was run by TCRdb on the multiplex PCR reads, yielding one entry per CDR3 protein. The sample lists about 560,000 distinct CDR3 sequences; about a sixth were seen once. The sequenced sample consisted of blood. Receptors were obtained from a woman in her twenties or thirties with Graves' hyperthyroidism.

This clonotype was counted many times. The V call is TRBV7-7, the J call TRBJ2-2; 7 bases line up with TRBD1. The CDR3 spans 14 residues. The V gene's germline CDR1 is SSHAT and CDR2 FNYEAQ (reference sequence). The ends lost 1 base at V and 5 bases at J; junction bases unmatched: 1. The CDR3: CASSLGTGTGELFF. For the CDR3, the DNA is TGTGCCAGCAGCTTAGGGACAGGAACCGGGGAGCTGTTTTTT.

The genes are TRBV6-2 or TRBV6-3 and TRBJ2-1, with 13 bases fitting TRBD2. Germline V gives CDR1 MNHEY, CDR2 SVGEGT. The CDR3 runs to 17 residues. The V and J ends lost 6 bases and 6 bases, in that order; junction bases with no gene match: 11. As DNA, the CDR3 is TGTGCCAGCAGGGACGGGACTAGCGGGAAACGCCGCAATGAGCAGTTCTTC. This translates into CASRDGTSGKRRNEQFF.